The 17 T cell receptor beta chains below were found in one sample sequenced in a study of CD8+ T cells in alopecia areata. cDNA prepared by RNA extraction and subsequent reverse transcription served as the template for sequencing. The assay was immunoSEQ multiplex PCR, and TCRdb's table has in-frame clones only and misses some. The profile shows 110,000 to 150,000 clones, about 51% of them singletons. This specimen was CD4+ T cells sorted from blood, taken at week 0. The receptors derive from a human donor with alopecia areata.

The gene calls are TRBV4-2 and TRBJ2-5; 7 bases align to TRBD2. Germline values: CDR1 LGHNA, CDR2 YNFKEQ. The CDR3 covers 18 residues. Germline trimming cut 5 bases from V and 0 bases from J; bases unmatched to any gene: 15. The CDR3 nucleotides read TGTGCCAGCAGCAGAGCCCTTAGCGGGTCACTGTACCAAGAGACCCAGTACTTC. Encoded protein: CASSRALSGSLYQETQYF.

This clone was picked up a small number of times. The CDR3 coding sequence is TGTGCCAGTGAACCGGGACAGGGTTATAGCAATCAGCCCCAGCATTTT. It specifies CASEPGQGYSNQPQHF. This chain uses TRBV2 with TRBJ1-5; 9 bases are a match to TRBD1. This CDR3 is built from 16 residues. The trim removed 9 bases at V and 0 bases at J, leaving 9 bases unmatched. Germline V gene data show CDR1 as SNHLY and CDR2 as FYNNEI.

CDR3 DNA: TGTGCCAGCAGCTTCCAGGGGCGCAGCTCCCAAGAGACCCAGTACTTC. It codes for CASSFQGRSSQETQYF. The gene calls are TRBV5-6 and TRBJ2-5, with a tentative D call TRBD1 (6 bases). The CDR3 covers 16 residues. Germline CDR1 and CDR2: SGHDT and YYEEEE. V was pared by 2 bases and J by 1 base, with 15 bases between.

The chain links TRBV5-4 to TRBJ2-1, with TRBD2 matching 7 bases. Germline CDR1 is SGHNT and CDR2 is YYREEE (reference sequence). The V and J ends lost 7 bases and 8 bases, in that order; junction bases with no gene match: 15. This CDR3 region has 15 residues. This CDR3 reads CASSRSGGPTHEQFF. The CDR3 DNA sequence: TGTGCCAGCTCGCGGTCGGGGGGACCTACGCATGAGCAGTTCTTC.

The chain combines TRBV7-2 with TRBJ2-2, with no clear D. The V end was cut by 5 bases, the J end by 6 bases, with 10 bases between. This CDR3 contains 13 residues. Germline CDR1 reads SGHTA; CDR2 reads FQGNSA. The DNA for the CDR3 is TGTGCCAGCAGCAGCCTAGGATCCGGGGAGCTGTTTTTT. This codes for CASSSLGSGELFF. The full variable domain, with the rest looked up from reference TRBV7-2 and TRBJ2-2, is GAGVSQSPSNKVTEKGKDVELRCDPISGHTALYWYRQSLGQGLEFLIYFQGNSAPDKSGLPSDRFSAERTGGSVSTLTIQRTQQEDSAVYLCASSSLGSGELFFGEGSRLTVL.

V usage is TRBV30 and J usage is TRBJ2-4; D unclear. The V and J ends lost 5 bases and 1 base respectively, with 6 bases between them. This CDR3 is 12 amino acids long. CDR1 and CDR2 from the germline V gene are GTSNPN and SVGIG (reference sequence). The CDR3 reads CAWGSAKNIQYF. The CDR3 DNA reads as TGTGCCTGGGGATCCGCCAAAAACATTCAGTACTTC.

The rearrangement links TRBV4-2 to TRBJ2-6, with D uncertain. Germline V gene lookup returns CDR1 LGHNA and CDR2 YNFKEQ. Deletions cut 1 base from V and 4 bases from J, with 8 bases between. The CDR3 covers 15 residues. CDR3 nucleotides: TGTGCCAGCAGCCAAGCCACCCCGGGGGCCAACGTCCTGACTTTC. This encodes CASSQATPGANVLTF.

This clone was seen a handful of times. This rearrangement joins TRBV2 to TRBJ2-3; D gene ambiguous. Trimming took off 1 base at V and 0 bases at J, with 8 bases between the two ends. Germline V gene sequence: CDR1 SNHLY, CDR2 FYNNEI. The length of the CDR3 is 15 residues. The CDR3 DNA sequence: TGTGCCAGCAGTGAAGAGTTTACCAGCACAGATACGCAGTATTTT. This gives the protein CASSEEFTSTDTQYF.

The chain couples TRBV28 to TRBJ2-1; tentatively, D is TRBD1 (6 bases). CDR3 length equals 15 residues. V lost 4 bases and J 6 bases, leaving 16 bases between the germline ends. Germline V gives CDR1 MDHEN, CDR2 SYDVKM. CDR3 residues: CASSWQGRMVNEQFF. The CDR3 coding sequence is TGTGCCAGCAGTTGGCAGGGGCGCATGGTCAATGAGCAGTTCTTC.

V and J are TRBV29-1 and TRBJ2-3; D could derive from TRBD1 or TRBD2 (5 bases each). This CDR3 contains 13 residues. CDR1 and CDR2 from the germline V gene are SQVTM and ANQGSEA. The V gene lost 2 bases and the J gene lost 6 bases, with 12 bases spanning the gap. The CDR3 DNA is TGCAGCGTTGAACTCAGGGACCGCGATACGCAGTATTTT. Translated: CSVELRDRDTQYF.

This clone was counted between two and nine times. The V and J genes are TRBV7-8 and TRBJ2-5; 7 bases align to TRBD2. Germline CDR1 and CDR2: SGHVS and FQNEAQ. CDR3 length: 15 residues. Trimming took 1 base from V and 3 from J; bases not matched to a gene: 5. The CDR3 protein is CASSLVGGREETQYF. The CDR3 bases are TGTGCCAGCAGCTTAGTAGGAGGGAGGGAAGAGACCCAGTACTTC.

The chain employs TRBV7-2 and TRBJ1-1, with TRBD1 identical over 7 bases. V was clipped by 4 bases and J by 3 bases; unmatched bases: 5. The CDR3 runs 14 residues. Germline V gives CDR1 SGHTA, CDR2 FQGNSA. CDR3 bases: TGTGCCAGCAGCTCACAGGGGTCGTACACTGAAGCTTTCTTT. It specifies CASSSQGSYTEAFF.

J is TRBJ1-5 and V is TRBV6-1, with D possibly being TRBD1 (6 bases). Germline V gene data show CDR1 as MNHNS and CDR2 as SASEGT. V lost 5 bases to trimming and J lost 3 bases, with 14 bases between them. The CDR3 has 15 amino acids. The CDR3 DNA reads TGTGCCAGCAGTCGGACTGGACAGAACAATCAGCCCCAGCATTTT. Its translation: CASSRTGQNNQPQHF.

There are a few counts of this clone. The V and J genes are TRBV29-1 and TRBJ2-3; a possible D gene is TRBD2 (6 bases). Germline CDR1 reads SQVTM; CDR2 reads ANQGSEA. CDR3 length equals 14 residues. Trimming shortened V by 8 bases and J by 2 bases, and 17 bases separated the two germline ends. CDR3 bases: TGCAGCCGCCGGGACTCCCCACACACAGATACGCAGTATTTT. Translating gives CSRRDSPHTDTQYF.

This chain links TRBV30 with TRBJ1-2, with TRBD1 as a possible D gene (5 bases). The CDR3 is made up of 14 amino acids. CDR1 is GTSNPN and CDR2 is SVGIG in the germline V gene (reference sequence). The germline V and J ends were trimmed by 0 bases and 9 bases, with 17 bases remaining between them. This CDR3 is CAWSVRVRDPSYTF. The DNA of the CDR3 is TGTGCCTGGAGTGTACGGGTCAGGGATCCTAGCTACACCTTC.

The chain combines TRBV29-1 with TRBJ2-2; 12 bases align to TRBD1. The trim removed 4 bases at V and 6 bases at J, leaving 12 bases unmatched. CDR1 is SQVTM and CDR2 is ANQGSEA in the germline V gene. The CDR3 spans 17 residues. This CDR3 reads CSVVRGTGGASAGELFF. The CDR3 DNA follows: TGCAGCGTTGTTCGAGGGACAGGGGGCGCGAGTGCCGGGGAGCTGTTTTTT.

This chain joins TRBV7-2 and TRBJ2-7, with TRBD2 identical over 7 bases. The CDR3 consists of 15 residues. V trimming: 2 bases; J trimming: 7 bases; junction bases outside the gene matches: 11. Germline V lookup: CDR1 SGHTA, CDR2 FQGNSA. CDR3 region: CASSLSGRAVWEQYF. As DNA, the CDR3 is TGTGCCAGCAGCTTAAGTGGGAGGGCAGTGTGGGAGCAGTACTTC. Variable domain in full (rest from reference TRBV7-2 and TRBJ2-7): GAGVSQSPSNKVTEKGKDVELRCDPISGHTALYWYRQSLGQGLEFLIYFQGNSAPDKSGLPSDRFSAERTGGSVSTLTIQRTQQEDSAVYLCASSLSGRAVWEQYFGPGTRLTVT.